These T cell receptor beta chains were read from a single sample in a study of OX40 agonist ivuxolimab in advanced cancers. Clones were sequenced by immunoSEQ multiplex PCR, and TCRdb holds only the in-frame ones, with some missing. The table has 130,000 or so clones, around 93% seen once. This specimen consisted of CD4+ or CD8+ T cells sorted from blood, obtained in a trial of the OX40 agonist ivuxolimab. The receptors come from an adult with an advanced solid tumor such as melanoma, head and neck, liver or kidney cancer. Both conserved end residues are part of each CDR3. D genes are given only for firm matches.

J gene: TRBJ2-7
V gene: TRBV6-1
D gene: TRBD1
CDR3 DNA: TGTGCCAGCAGTGAACCGGGACAGGACTACGAGCAGTACTTC
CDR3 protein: CASSEPGQDYEQYF

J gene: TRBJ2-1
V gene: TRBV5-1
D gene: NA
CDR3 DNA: TGCGCCAGCAGCTCGGCAGCACAGAGTCACAATGAGCAGTTCTTC
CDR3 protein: CASSSAAQSHNEQFF

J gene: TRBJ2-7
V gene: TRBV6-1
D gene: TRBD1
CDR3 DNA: TGTGCCAGCAGCAGGACAGGGATTTACGAGCAGTACTTC
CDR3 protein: CASSRTGIYEQYF

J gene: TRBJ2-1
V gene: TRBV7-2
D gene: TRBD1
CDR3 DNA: TGTGCCAGCAGCTCCCCGGGACAGGGGAACAATGAGCAGTTCTTC
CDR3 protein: CASSSPGQGNNEQFF

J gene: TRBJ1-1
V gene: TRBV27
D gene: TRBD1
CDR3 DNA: TGTGCCAGCAGTTTCTCGGACAGGATGAACACTGAAGCTTTCTTT
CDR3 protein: CASSFSDRMNTEAFF

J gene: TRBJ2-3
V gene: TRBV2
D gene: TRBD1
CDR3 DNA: TGTGCCAGCAAGAGGACAGGGGCAGATACGCAGTATTTT
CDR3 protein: CASKRTGADTQYF

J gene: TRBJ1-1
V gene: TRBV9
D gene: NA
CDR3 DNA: TGTGCCAGCAGCGTAACGTGGGGTGCGAACACTGAAGCTTTCTTT
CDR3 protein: CASSVTWGANTEAFF

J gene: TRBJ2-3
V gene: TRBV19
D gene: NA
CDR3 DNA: TGTGCCAGTAGTACATCGAGCGGGAGCACAGATACGCAGTATTTT
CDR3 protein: CASSTSSGSTDTQYF

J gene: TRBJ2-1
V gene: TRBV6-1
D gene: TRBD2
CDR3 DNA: TGTGCCAGCAGTCTGACTAGCGGGGTGGGAAATGAGCAGTTCTTC
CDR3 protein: CASSLTSGVGNEQFF

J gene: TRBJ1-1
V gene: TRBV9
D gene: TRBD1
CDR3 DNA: TGTGCCAGCAGCCAGAGACAGGGGGGGAACACTGAAGCTTTCTTT
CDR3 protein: CASSQRQGGNTEAFF